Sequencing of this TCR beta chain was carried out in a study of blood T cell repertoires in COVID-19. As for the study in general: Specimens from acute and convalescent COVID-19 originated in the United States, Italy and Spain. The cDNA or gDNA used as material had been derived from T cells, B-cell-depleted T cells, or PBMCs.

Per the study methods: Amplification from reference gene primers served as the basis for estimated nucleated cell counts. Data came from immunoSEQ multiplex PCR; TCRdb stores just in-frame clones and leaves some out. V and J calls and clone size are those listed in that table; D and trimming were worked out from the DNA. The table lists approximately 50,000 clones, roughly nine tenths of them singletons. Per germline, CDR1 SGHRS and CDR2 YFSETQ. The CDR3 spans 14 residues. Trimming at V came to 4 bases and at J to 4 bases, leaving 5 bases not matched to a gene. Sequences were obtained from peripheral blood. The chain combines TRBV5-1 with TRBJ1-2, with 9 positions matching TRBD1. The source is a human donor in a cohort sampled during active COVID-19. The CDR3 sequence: CASSRPGQGYGYTF. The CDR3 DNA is TGCGCCAGCAGCCGGCCGGGACAGGGCTATGGCTACACCTTC.